The rows below give T cell receptor beta chains drawn from one sample of a study of type 1 and type 2 diabetes patients. TCRdb itself ran the multiplex PCR reads through MiXCR, one entry per CDR3 protein. The table has fewer than 300,000 distinct CDR3 sequences, around 50% seen once; the top ten hold roughly 13%. Sequencing used peripheral blood mononuclear cells (PBMCs). These TCRs come from a man in his late teens or twenties with type 2 diabetes. CDR3s leave out the opening cysteine and the closing phenylalanine or tryptophan. D genes are given only for firm matches.

D gene,J gene,V gene,CDR3 protein
NA,TRBJ2-5,TRBV28,ASRPLRDQETQY
NA,TRBJ2-7,TRBV13,ASSLVDEQY
NA,TRBJ1-1,TRBV4-2,ASSQESGTTEAF
NA,TRBJ2-3,TRBV19,ASSIDSGVGWY
TRBD2,TRBJ2-1,TRBV9,ASSNLAGDWDEQF
NA,TRBJ2-4,TRBV7-3,ASSLEPSNIQY
TRBD1,TRBJ2-5,TRBV7-3,ASSPPDRGLQETQY
NA,TRBJ2-7,TRBV6-6,ASSFGQHYEQY
NA,TRBJ1-4,TRBV5-1,ASSPGADYATNEKLF
TRBD2,TRBJ2-7,TRBV11-2,ASNPGLAGVGESYEQY
NA,TRBJ1-6,TRBV19,AGRSSDYNSPLH
NA,TRBJ2-3,TRBV12-3/TRBV12-4,ASSLTRTLGTTDTQY
TRBD2,TRBJ2-1,TRBV7-3,ASSLRGSGDNEQF
NA,TRBJ2-5,TRBV2,ASRKRESQETQY
NA,TRBJ2-7,TRBV27,ASRHTGSHEQY
TRBD1,TRBJ2-7,TRBV19,ASSISGQREQY
NA,TRBJ2-6,TRBV5-4,AGLLSTSNSGANVLT